The 24 T cell receptor beta chains below come from one sample, sequenced in a study of blood T cell repertoires in COVID-19. TCRdb's table, derived via immunoSEQ multiplex PCR, lists solely in-frame clones and lacks some. The table shows approximately 160,000 clones, with roughly nine tenths occurring only once. Sequenced: PBMCs or T cells enriched from blood (not recorded which). All receptors derive from a woman between 50 and 59 years old who had recovered from COVID-19.

V usage is TRBV7-2 and J usage is TRBJ2-1; no firm D call. CDR1 is SGHTA and CDR2 is FQGNSA in the germline V gene. This CDR3 has 13 amino acids. V dropped 2 bases and J dropped 0 bases, with 2 bases sitting between them. In DNA form, the CDR3 reads TGTGCCAGCAGCTTACACTCCTACAATGAGCAGTTCTTC. Encoded protein: CASSLHSYNEQFF.

This chain joins TRBV24-1 and TRBJ2-5; D is perhaps TRBD1 (6 bases). Trimming stripped 8 bases from V and 2 bases from J, with 11 bases between. CDR3 length equals 13 residues. Germline values: CDR1 KGHDR, CDR2 SFDVKD. CDR3 sequence: CATIDRIQETQYF. For the CDR3, the DNA is TGTGCCACCATCGACAGGATACAAGAGACCCAGTACTTC.

In its sample, this clone was seen a few times. This chain joins TRBV30 and TRBJ1-2; tentatively, D is TRBD1 (6 bases). Germline V gene lookup returns CDR1 GTSNPN and CDR2 SVGIG (reference sequence). V shed 3 bases and J shed 7 bases, with 12 bases lying between them. This CDR3 is built from 12 residues. The CDR3 reads CAWRDRQAGYTF. The DNA of the CDR3 is TGTGCCTGGAGGGATAGACAGGCTGGCTACACCTTC. Full variable domain (missing parts from reference TRBV30 and TRBJ1-2): SQTIHQWPATLVQPVGSPLSLECTVEGTSNPNLYWYRQAAGRGLQLLFYSVGIGQISSEVPQNLSASRPQDRQFILSSKKLLLSDSGFYLCAWRDRQAGYTFGSGTRLTVV.

The rearrangement joins TRBV9 to TRBJ1-1; tentative D call: TRBD1 (5 bases). The germline V and J ends were trimmed by 0 bases and 2 bases, with 11 bases remaining between them. CDR3 length: 15 residues. Germline loops: CDR1 SGDLS, CDR2 YYNGEE. The CDR3 reads CASSVEVGGNTEAFF. As DNA, the CDR3 is TGTGCCAGCAGCGTAGAGGTCGGGGGAAACACTGAAGCTTTCTTT.

There are a few counts of this clone. This chain joins TRBV10-2 and TRBJ2-3; D might be TRBD1 (5 bases). In germline, CDR1 is WSHSY, CDR2 SAAADI. The CDR3 loop spans 12 amino acids. Trimming left V 10 bases short and J 9 bases short, with 17 bases between. The CDR3 coding sequence is TGCGCCACCCAGACAGACCAAGGGACGCAGTATTTT. Translation gives CATQTDQGTQYF.

This clone appeared a single time. In DNA, the CDR3 is TGTGCCAGCAGCTTCCTCGGAGGTCCTTCTGGCCAGGAGACCCAGTACTTC. This encodes CASSFLGGPSGQETQYF. The rearrangement links TRBV7-8 to TRBJ2-5; weak D call: TRBD2 (5 bases). CDR1 and CDR2 (germline): SGHVS, FQNEAQ. Between the trimmed V and J ends, which lost 3 bases and 5 bases, there was a span of 22 bases. The CDR3 sequence is 17 residues long.

The rearrangement uses TRBV5-1 and TRBJ1-1; 9 bases agree with TRBD1. Germline V gives CDR1 SGHRS, CDR2 YFSETQ. Trimming removed 5 bases from V and 1 base from J; junction bases left unmatched: 12. CDR3 length: 17 residues. CDR3 nucleotide sequence: TGCGCCAGCAGGCAGGAGGGACAGGGAGGGCGGAACACTGAAGCTTTCTTT. Amino acid sequence: CASRQEGQGGRNTEAFF.

V is TRBV5-1 and J is TRBJ2-2, with D perhaps matching TRBD1 (7 bases). CDR1 and CDR2 from the germline V gene are SGHRS and YFSETQ. The CDR3 is 14 amino acids. V was pared by 4 bases and J by 3 bases, with 10 bases between. The CDR3 bases are TGCGCCAGCAGCCAGGGGGAGGACACCGGGGAGCTGTTTTTT. Amino acid sequence: CASSQGEDTGELFF.

This clone was seen a handful of times. The chain uses TRBV19 and TRBJ1-5; 10 bases are a match to TRBD1. CDR3 length: 14 residues. Trimming at V came to 7 bases and at J to 1 base, leaving 1 base not matched to a gene. The germline V gene has CDR1 LNHDA and CDR2 SQIVND (reference sequence). CDR3 residues: CASKGQGSNQPQHF. For the CDR3, the DNA is TGTGCCAGTAAGGGACAGGGGAGCAATCAGCCCCAGCATTTT.

The chain employs TRBV27 and TRBJ1-1, with 9 nucleotides matching TRBD1. This CDR3 contains 16 residues. V lost 2 bases, J lost 4 bases, and 8 bases stayed unmatched. Germline-derived CDR1 and CDR2 are MNHEY and SMNVEV (reference sequence). The DNA for the CDR3 is TGTGCCAGCAGTTTAAGACCCGGGACAGGGTCCACTGAAGCTTTCTTT. It codes for CASSLRPGTGSTEAFF.

The chain couples TRBV28 to TRBJ2-1; 8 bases are shared with TRBD1. The germline V gene encodes CDR1 MDHEN and CDR2 SYDVKM. This CDR3 spans 15 amino acids. The ends lost 6 bases at V and 5 bases at J; junction bases unmatched: 9. CDR3 nucleotide sequence: TGTGCCAGCAGCCGTGCCCGACAGGGGCACAATGAGCAGTTCTTC. Its translation is CASSRARQGHNEQFF.

This clone was seen once. The chain joins TRBV6-5 to TRBJ2-2, with a tentative D call TRBD2 (5 bases). The germline CDR1 and CDR2 sequences are MNHEY and SVGAGI. Deletions cut 7 bases from V and 7 bases from J, with 10 bases between. The length of the CDR3 is 12 residues. As DNA, the CDR3 is TGTGCCAGCACCAGAGGAGGCGGGGAGCTGTTTTTT. Translation gives CASTRGGGELFF.

CDR3 nucleotide sequence: TGTGCCAGCAGCTTATTTGGAGCCAATGAGCAGTTCTTC. It codes for CASSLFGANEQFF. This rearrangement joins TRBV7-2 to TRBJ2-1, with D uncertain. The CDR3 covers 13 residues. Per germline, CDR1 SGHTA and CDR2 FQGNSA. V lost 2 bases and J 6 bases, leaving 8 bases between the germline ends.

The J gene is TRBJ2-1, the V gene TRBV29-1, with a tentative D call TRBD2 (5 bases). Trimming took off 3 bases at V and 6 bases at J, with 9 bases between the two ends. The CDR3 consists of 12 residues. The germline CDR1 and CDR2 sequences are SQVTM and ANQGSEA. CDR3 sequence: CSVDPSFNEQFF. CDR3 bases: TGCAGCGTTGATCCTAGCTTCAATGAGCAGTTCTTC.

This chain connects TRBV19 to TRBJ1-1; D perhaps matches TRBD1 (5 bases). The ends were cut back, 5 bases at V and 5 bases at J, with 18 bases in the middle. CDR1 and CDR2 from the germline V gene are LNHDA and SQIVND (reference sequence). This CDR3 region has 15 residues. CDR3 region: CASSPRRRGETEAFF. The CDR3 DNA reads TGTGCCAGTAGTCCCCGCCGGCGGGGGGAAACTGAAGCTTTCTTT.

The gene calls are TRBV28 and TRBJ1-1; 10 bases fit TRBD1. Germline V gives CDR1 MDHEN, CDR2 SYDVKM. After removal of 7 bases from V and 5 bases from J, the junction contained 10 bases not matched to a gene. The CDR3 consists of 15 residues. The CDR3 reads CASTRQGAGGTEAFF. CDR3 DNA sequence: TGTGCCAGCACCAGACAGGGGGCAGGGGGGACTGAAGCTTTCTTT.

The chain is built from TRBV11-2 and TRBJ2-1, with TRBD2 identical over 8 bases. The V segment lost 5 bases and the J segment 3 bases; nucleotides outside the gene matches: 6. This CDR3 comprises 15 residues. Germline V lookup: CDR1 SGHAT, CDR2 FQNNGV. This chain's CDR3 is CASSPGTSGYNEQFF. In DNA form, the CDR3 reads TGTGCCAGCAGCCCCGGGACTAGTGGCTACAATGAGCAGTTCTTC.

A single count supports this clone. V is TRBV2 and J is TRBJ2-6, with D possibly being TRBD1 (5 bases). V was cut by 5 bases and J by 4 bases, with 18 bases left in between. Germline lookup yields CDR1 SNHLY and CDR2 FYNNEI. This CDR3 region has 17 residues. Here the CDR3 reads CASSPLVRQSGANVLTF. The CDR3 region has the DNA TGTGCCAGCAGTCCCCTAGTAAGACAGTCCGGGGCCAACGTCCTGACTTTC.

This chain joins TRBV28 and TRBJ2-2, with 7 bases lining up with TRBD1. Per the germline V gene, CDR1 is MDHEN and CDR2 is SYDVKM. With 5 bases clipped from V and 6 bases from J, the junction kept 12 bases outside the gene matches. The CDR3 has 16 amino acids. CDR3 residues: CASSPHRQGNAGELFF. CDR3 nucleotide sequence: TGTGCCAGCAGTCCGCACAGACAGGGCAACGCCGGGGAGCTGTTTTTT.

This clone showed up just once. This rearrangement joins TRBV18 to TRBJ2-7; no reliable D call. This CDR3 has 13 amino acids. The germline gives CDR1 KGHSH, CDR2 LQKENI. Trimming shortened V by 5 bases and J by 0 bases, and 8 bases separated the two germline ends. The CDR3 sequence: CASSAERSYEQYF. The CDR3 DNA is TGTGCCAGCTCAGCCGAGCGCTCCTACGAGCAGTACTTC. The complete variable domain, with remaining parts taken from reference TRBV18 and TRBJ2-7, reads NAGVMQNPRHLVRRRGQEARLRCSPMKGHSHVYWYRQLPEEGLKFMVYLQKENIIDESGMPKERFSAEFPKEGPSILRIQQVVRGDSAAYFCASSAERSYEQYFGPGTRLTVT.

The chain couples TRBV27 to TRBJ2-1; unclear D gene. Trimming stripped 2 bases from V and 2 bases from J, with 7 bases between. The germline CDR1 and CDR2 sequences are MNHEY and SMNVEV (reference sequence). This CDR3 has 14 residues. The CDR3 DNA reads as TGTGCCAGCAGTTTACACTTTGCCTACAATGAGCAGTTCTTC. This codes for CASSLHFAYNEQFF.

The DNA of the CDR3 is TGTGCCAGCAGCGAGGCACGGTATGGCTACACCTTC. Translation gives CASSEARYGYTF. The chain couples TRBV3-1 (or the pseudogene TRBV3-2) to TRBJ1-2; D gene ambiguous. Deletions cut 5 bases from V and 5 bases from J, with 9 bases between. CDR1 is LGHDT, CDR2 YNNKEL, per germline (reference sequence). CDR3 length equals 12 residues.

This clone was observed a few times. The chain recombines TRBV6-5 with TRBJ2-7; 15 positions match TRBD2. Trimming removed 6 bases from V and 6 bases from J; junction bases left unmatched: 3. The V gene's germline CDR1 is MNHEY and CDR2 SVGAGI. This CDR3 spans 14 amino acids. The CDR3 DNA sequence: TGTGCCAGCAGAATGGGACTAGCGGGAGGCGAGCAGTACTTC. Protein: CASRMGLAGGEQYF.

The chain employs TRBV7-8 and TRBJ2-4, with D possibly matching TRBD1 (5 bases). The CDR3 runs 15 residues. V was shortened by 3 bases and J by 3 bases, with 12 bases between the two germline ends. From germline, CDR1 is SGHVS and CDR2 FQNEAQ. CDR3 sequence reads: CASSLGPAGKNIQYF. CDR3 sequence (DNA): TGTGCCAGCAGCTTGGGGCCGGCCGGCAAAAACATTCAGTACTTC.